This T cell receptor (beta chain) was recorded in a study of shared clonotypes between healthy human individuals. General study points: Rarefaction demonstrated incomplete sorted-subset sequencing despite large depth.

As to this clone: Its antigen remains unidentified.

The study ran the assay at deep level. Using immunoSEQ multiplex PCR, the repertoire was profiled, and TCRdb retains in-frame clones only, with some absent. Of roughly 1,500,000 clones in the sample, around 98.5% are singletons; the top ten hold about 0.4%. The CDR3 runs 14 residues. CDR1 and CDR2 from the germline V gene are SNHLY and FYNNEI. The junction had 5 bases not matched to a gene; V was cut back by 4 bases and J by 6 bases. Sample: naive CD4+ T cells sorted from blood. Documented subset: CD45RA+ positively selected. The sequence was obtained from a man aged 25-45 years in good health. The chain carries TRBV2 and TRBJ2-1; 8 positions agree with TRBD2. The DNA for the CDR3 is TGTGCCAGCAGTGTTCAGCGGGAGCCCAATGAGCAGTTCTTC. This sequence encodes CASSVQREPNEQFF.